This passage covers 20 T cell receptor beta chains from one sample sequenced in a study of blood T cell repertoires in COVID-19. Sequencing used immunoSEQ multiplex PCR; TCRdb keeps in-frame clones, though not all of them. Among about 150,000 clones listed, around 90% were seen once. Material: peripheral blood. The receptors shown here come from a woman aged 55-70 years with active or convalescent COVID-19.

This clone has a single count. The gene calls are TRBV9 and TRBJ1-4; TRBD1 might be the D (6 bases). The CDR3 contains 15 residues. Germline CDR1 SGDLS, CDR2 YYNGEE. Trimming took 3 bases from V and 5 from J, leaving 14 bases between them. CDR3: CASSDGLQGNEKLFF. The CDR3 DNA sequence: TGTGCCAGCAGCGATGGGCTTCAGGGGAATGAAAAACTGTTTTTT.

The genes are TRBV24-1 and TRBJ2-3, with D possibly TRBD2 on 6 matching bases. Germline lookup yields CDR1 KGHDR and CDR2 SFDVKD. The CDR3 length is 15 residues. Trimming left V 4 bases short and J 0 bases short, with 10 bases between. DNA of the CDR3: TGTGCCACCAGTGACCCCGGGACTAGCACAGATACGCAGTATTTT. Translated, it gives CATSDPGTSTDTQYF.

The chain couples TRBV4-3 to TRBJ1-3; D is unresolved. Germline V gene lookup returns CDR1 LGHNA and CDR2 YSLEER. V shed 2 bases and J shed 0 bases, with 5 bases lying between them. The CDR3 has 14 amino acids. The CDR3 spells CASSQLYSGNTIYF. In DNA form, the CDR3 reads TGCGCCAGCAGCCAACTGTACTCTGGAAACACCATATATTTT.

The chain employs TRBV7-6 and TRBJ2-1; weak D call: TRBD1 (6 bases). CDR3 length: 14 residues. V was shortened by 5 bases and J by 9 bases, with 17 bases between the two germline ends. The germline V gene encodes CDR1 SGHVS and CDR2 FNYEAQ. This CDR3 is CASSPRGRSAEQFF. CDR3 DNA sequence: TGTGCCAGCAGCCCCAGGGGTAGGAGTGCTGAGCAGTTCTTC.

There are a few counts of this clone. V is TRBV7-2 and J is TRBJ2-3; TRBD1 aligns across 7 bases. Germline-derived CDR1 and CDR2 are SGHTA and FQGNSA. After removal of 5 bases from V and 4 bases from J, the junction contained 9 bases not matched to a gene. The CDR3 has 15 residues. As DNA, the CDR3 is TGTGCCAGCAGCGCACAGACAGGGACCGCAGATACGCAGTATTTT. This codes for CASSAQTGTADTQYF.

The chain recombines TRBV29-1 with TRBJ2-1; 8 bases are shared with TRBD2. V trimming: 6 bases; J trimming: 4 bases; junction bases outside the gene matches: 8. Germline loops: CDR1 SQVTM, CDR2 ANQGSEA. This CDR3 comprises 14 residues. The CDR3 spells CSVPHSGGYNEQFF. The CDR3 DNA follows: TGCAGCGTGCCACACAGCGGGGGTTACAATGAGCAGTTCTTC.

The chain uses TRBV19 and TRBJ2-5; possibly TRBD1 for D (6 bases). V lost 1 base and J lost 1, with 16 bases in between. CDR3 length: 17 amino acids. Germline CDR1 is LNHDA and CDR2 is SQIVND (reference sequence). Here the CDR3 reads CASSIAGTSLTQETQYF. The DNA for the CDR3 is TGTGCCAGTAGTATAGCCGGGACATCCCTAACCCAAGAGACCCAGTACTTC. The full variable domain, with the rest looked up from reference TRBV19 and TRBJ2-5, is DGGITQSPKYLFRKEGQNVTLSCEQNLNHDAMYWYRQDPGQGLRLIYYSQIVNDFQKGDIAEGYSVSREKKESFPLTVTSAQKNPTAFYLCASSIAGTSLTQETQYFGPGTRLLVL.

This chain uses TRBV25-1 with TRBJ1-6; no clear D. V was cut by 8 bases and J by 7 bases, with 12 bases left in between. The CDR3 is 13 amino acids. In germline, CDR1 is MGHDK, CDR2 SYGVNS. CDR3 region: CASLRDSNSPLHF. CDR3 DNA sequence: TGTGCCAGCCTCCGGGATTCCAATTCACCCCTCCACTTT.

V gene TRBV6-1 combines with J gene TRBJ2-2, with D tentatively TRBD1 (5 bases). The germline V gene has CDR1 MNHNS and CDR2 SASEGT. This CDR3 is built from 21 residues. V was pared by 2 bases and J by 0 bases, with 25 bases between. CDR3 region: CASSEKGVVSLSAANTGELFF. The CDR3 DNA sequence: TGTGCCAGCAGTGAAAAAGGGGTAGTGTCACTCAGTGCCGCGAACACCGGGGAGCTGTTTTTT.

This sequence joins TRBV5-8 and TRBJ1-3; no firm D call. The germline V gene encodes CDR1 SGHTS and CDR2 YDEGEE. Trimming removed 2 bases from V and 4 bases from J, with 4 bases in between. The CDR3 contains 12 residues. CDR3 amino acids: CASSFEGNTIYF. The DNA for the CDR3 is TGTGCCAGCAGCTTCGAGGGAAACACCATATATTTT.

This clone was seen a single time. The CDR3 region has the DNA TGCGCCAGCAGCTCCGTAGCGGAGGGGCAAGAGACCCAGTACTTC. Encoded protein: CASSSVAEGQETQYF. The chain carries TRBV5-1 and TRBJ2-5; D possibly corresponds to TRBD2 (6 bases). The CDR3 is 15 amino acids. The germline gives CDR1 SGHRS, CDR2 YFSETQ. Trimming left V 3 bases short and J 2 bases short, with 14 bases between.

This chain joins TRBV2 and TRBJ2-7; the D is unclear. Between the trimmed V and J ends, which lost 6 bases and 6 bases, there was a span of 12 bases. Germline V gene data show CDR1 as SNHLY and CDR2 as FYNNEI. CDR3 size: 12 residues. The DNA of the CDR3 is TGTGCCAGCAGCCTAAATTTTGGCGAGCAGTACTTC. The encoded protein is CASSLNFGEQYF.

The J gene is TRBJ1-1, the V gene TRBV10-3; tentative D call: TRBD1 (5 bases). The CDR3 runs to 11 residues. V was clipped by 6 bases and J by 6 bases, with 8 bases between them. Per germline, CDR1 ENHRY and CDR2 SYGVKD. The CDR3: CAIRGGAEAFF. Here the CDR3 DNA reads TGTGCCATCAGGGGGGGGGCTGAAGCTTTCTTT.

CDR3 DNA: TGCGCCAGCAGCTTGCAGGGGGCCTACGAGCAGTACTTC. It encodes CASSLQGAYEQYF. The gene calls are TRBV5-1 and TRBJ2-7, with 7 bases aligning to TRBD1. Unmatched junction bases numbered 0, after V lost 1 base and J lost 2 bases. CDR1 is SGHRS and CDR2 is YFSETQ in the germline V gene. The CDR3 runs to 13 residues.

V is TRBV10-3 and J is TRBJ2-2, with 10 nucleotides matching TRBD2. Germline CDR1 reads ENHRY; CDR2 reads SYGVKD. The CDR3 has 14 residues. Germline trimming cut 6 bases from V and 7 bases from J; bases unmatched to any gene: 5. The CDR3 region has the DNA TGTGCCATCAGCCCCCGGACTAGCGGCGGGGAGCTGTTTTTT. As protein: CAISPRTSGGELFF.

The chain employs TRBV2 and TRBJ1-2; TRBD1 matches at 8 bases. The length of the CDR3 is 12 residues. Germline-derived CDR1 and CDR2 are SNHLY and FYNNEI. The V gene end was trimmed by 5 bases and the J gene end by 10 bases; junction bases not matched to a gene: 6. CDR3 bases: TGTGCCAGCAGTCGGGACAGGTTCTTCTACACCTTC. Translating gives CASSRDRFFYTF.

The rearrangement links TRBV19 to TRBJ2-5; the D gene is possibly TRBD1 (5 bases). Deletions cut 3 bases from V and 3 bases from J, with 8 bases between. Germline lookup yields CDR1 LNHDA and CDR2 SQIVND (reference sequence). The CDR3 is made up of 13 amino acids. CDR3 DNA: TGTGCCAGTAGTATTGGCAGGGAAGAGACCCAGTACTTC. Its protein product is CASSIGREETQYF.

This clone was detected only once. The gene calls are TRBV9 and TRBJ2-7; D is perhaps TRBD2 (5 bases). Germline lookup yields CDR1 SGDLS and CDR2 YYNGEE. The CDR3 totals 14 residues. V dropped 0 bases and J dropped 0 bases, with 7 bases sitting between them. CDR3 sequence: CASSVGRTSYEQYF. The CDR3 DNA sequence: TGTGCCAGCAGCGTAGGGAGGACCTCCTACGAGCAGTACTTC.

This clone is a singleton in its sample. The V call is TRBV13, the J call TRBJ2-1; 7 bases fit TRBD1. The germline gives CDR1 PRHDT, CDR2 FYEKMQ (reference sequence). The V segment lost 3 bases and the J segment 7 bases; nucleotides outside the gene matches: 9. The CDR3 is 15 residues long. The CDR3 sequence: CASSFEQGSINEQFF. Written as DNA, the CDR3 is TGTGCCAGCAGCTTTGAACAGGGGTCTATTAATGAGCAGTTCTTC.

This clone occurred a few times. The chain has TRBV6-2 or TRBV6-3 and TRBJ1-1; TRBD1 might be the D (6 bases). The CDR3 consists of 14 residues. V was clipped by 6 bases and J by 13 bases, with 24 bases between them. Looked up from germline, CDR1 is MNHEY and CDR2 is SVGEGT. CDR3 sequence (DNA): TGTGCCAGCAGCCCACACGACAGGACTGAAGTGGATTTCTTT. Its translation: CASSPHDRTEVDFF.